Below are 29 T cell receptor beta chains sequenced from a single sample in a study of T-cell reconstitution after alpha-beta-depleted transplantation in children. Construction of the TCRbeta library involved unique molecular identifiers. One entry per CDR3 protein results from TCRdb running MiXCR on the PCR reads. The table includes 600,000 or so distinct CDR3 sequences, roughly 23% detected once. Source: PBMCs, mostly from graft donor cells, taken 360 days after TCRalphabeta/CD19-depleted stem cell transplant. The receptor source for this set is a boy under three years old who had a stem cell transplant for acute myeloid leukemia, so the T cells may come from the graft donor.

This clonotype has at least ten counts. The J gene is TRBJ2-3, the V gene TRBV27, with 10 bases lining up with TRBD2. After removal of 5 bases from V and 6 bases from J, the junction contained 11 bases not matched to a gene. CDR1 is MNHEY, CDR2 SMNVEV, per germline (reference sequence). This CDR3 is built from 16 residues. DNA for the CDR3: TGTGCCAGCAGTCCGTTGAGCGGGGGGGCCAGGGATACGCAGTATTTT. The encoded protein is CASSPLSGGARDTQYF.

V gene TRBV2 combines with J gene TRBJ2-1; D is perhaps TRBD1 or TRBD2 (6 bases each). The CDR3 spans 16 residues. The germline V gene has CDR1 SNHLY and CDR2 FYNNEI. The ends were cut back, 2 bases at V and 4 bases at J, with 15 bases in the middle. CDR3 in DNA: TGTGCCAGCAGTGAATGGGGGGCTAGGAGGTACAATGAGCAGTTCTTC. Translated: CASSEWGARRYNEQFF.

The genes are TRBV12-3 or TRBV12-4 and TRBJ2-6; the D is unclear. The CDR3 covers 14 residues. The V end lost 5 bases, the J end lost 2 bases, and 7 bases lay between the germline ends. The DNA for the CDR3 is TGTGCCAGCAGTCCATCGGCTGGGGCCAACGTCCTGACTTTC. This translates into CASSPSAGANVLTF.

This clonotype appeared many times. The rearrangement links TRBV5-4 to TRBJ2-7; 9 nucleotides match TRBD2. Losses at the gene ends were 1 base for V and 1 base for J; bases not matched to a gene: 3. This CDR3 region has 15 residues. CDR1 and CDR2 from the germline V gene are SGHNT and YYREEE (reference sequence). The CDR3 loop reads CASSLSLAGSYEQYF. As DNA, the CDR3 is TGTGCCAGCAGCTTGTCGCTAGCGGGGTCCTACGAGCAGTACTTC.

In the case of this clonotype: Possible read error: a much larger clone is one base away. The V gene is TRBV7-9, the J gene TRBJ2-3; TRBD1 matches 7 bases. The CDR3 sequence is 15 residues long. Germline values: CDR1 SEHNR, CDR2 FQNEAQ (reference sequence). The trim removed 4 bases at V and 2 bases at J, leaving 6 bases unmatched. CDR3 DNA: TGTGCCAGCAGCTCCGGGACAGTCAACACAGATACGCAGTATTTT. This encodes CASSSGTVNTDTQYF.

The chain joins TRBV18 to TRBJ2-5; D perhaps matches TRBD1 (6 bases). This CDR3 comprises 14 residues. Per the germline V gene, CDR1 is KGHSH and CDR2 is LQKENI. V gave up 7 bases and J gave up 5 bases, with 17 bases separating them. The CDR3 DNA is TGTGCCAGCTGCAGAACAGGGTCCCGGGAGACCCAGTACTTC. Encoded protein: CASCRTGSRETQYF.

The sample holds a few counts of this clonotype. The chain carries TRBV6-5 and TRBJ2-7; 8 nucleotides align to TRBD2. V lost 4 bases to trimming and J lost 2 bases; unmatched junction nucleotides: 10. The CDR3 length is 16 residues. Germline assignment: CDR1 MNHEY and CDR2 SVGAGI. The CDR3 sequence: CASSSFSGGSPYEQYF. The CDR3 DNA sequence: TGTGCCAGCAGTTCCTTTTCGGGGGGGTCCCCCTACGAGCAGTACTTC.

The sample holds a few counts of this clonotype. The CDR3 DNA is TGTGCCAGCAGTCCGCCCCTGGGCAGGACGGGGTACAATGAGCAGTTCTTC. It specifies CASSPPLGRTGYNEQFF. The chain carries TRBV12-3 or TRBV12-4 and TRBJ2-1; D perhaps matches TRBD2 (5 bases). V shed 5 bases and J shed 4 bases, with 21 bases lying between them. The CDR3 has 17 amino acids.

This clonotype was seen repeatedly, ten times or more. The V and J genes are TRBV7-2 and TRBJ2-2; TRBD2 agrees at 10 bases. The CDR3 runs to 17 residues. Germline assignment: CDR1 SGHTA and CDR2 FQGNSA. V shed 4 bases, J shed 3 bases, and the junction held 8 bases outside the gene matches. CDR3 nucleotides: TGTGCCAGCAGCTCTACGACAAGCGGGGGGGACACCGGGGAGCTGTTTTTT. It is translated as CASSSTTSGGDTGELFF.

This clonotype was counted a few times. The chain links TRBV19 to TRBJ1-1; no firm D call. Per germline, CDR1 LNHDA and CDR2 SQIVND (reference sequence). Deletions cut 7 bases from V and 0 bases from J, with 9 bases between. The CDR3 has 13 residues. The CDR3, as DNA: TGTGCCAGTAAAGCCCTGCTGAACACTGAAGCTTTCTTT. Encoded protein: CASKALLNTEAFF.

This clonotype was detected only a few times. The rearrangement joins TRBV5-5 to TRBJ2-3; a possible D gene is TRBD2 (5 bases). Germline V gene sequence: CDR1 SGHKS, CDR2 YYEKEE (reference sequence). Trimming left V 0 bases short and J 0 bases short, with 11 bases between. The CDR3 extends over 16 amino acids. CDR3 bases: TGTGCCAGCAGCTTGGCCGGGGTCCTTAGCACAGATACGCAGTATTTT. Its translation is CASSLAGVLSTDTQYF.

The chain has TRBV27 and TRBJ2-1; no definite D call. The CDR3 extends over 15 amino acids. From germline, CDR1 is MNHEY and CDR2 SMNVEV (reference sequence). V shed 1 base and J shed 8 bases, with 15 bases lying between them. The CDR3 bases are TGTGCCAGCAGTTTATGGGTGACGAGTGGGGATGAGCAGTTCTTC. This codes for CASSLWVTSGDEQFF.

This clonotype was found many times. V usage is TRBV20-1 and J usage is TRBJ2-5; 8 bases match TRBD2. Losses at the gene ends were 0 bases for V and 2 bases for J; bases not matched to a gene: 8. The CDR3 is 16 amino acids. Germline assignment: CDR1 DFQATT and CDR2 SNEGSKA (reference sequence). Written as DNA, the CDR3 is TGCAGTGCTAGAGATCAAGCGGGGGACCCTCAAGAGACCCAGTACTTC. Protein sequence: CSARDQAGDPQETQYF.

The table lists this clonotype with many counts. The chain carries TRBV28 and TRBJ1-4, with D unresolved. The CDR3 has 14 residues. The V gene's germline CDR1 is MDHEN and CDR2 SYDVKM. V was cut by 6 bases and J by 0 bases, with 8 bases left in between. The CDR3 nucleotides are TGTGCCAGCAGCTATCCTGCAACTAATGAAAAACTGTTTTTT. This translates into CASSYPATNEKLFF.

This clonotype has ten or more counts. The chain carries TRBV6-5 and TRBJ1-2; the match to TRBD1 covers 11 bases. This CDR3 region has 17 residues. Germline loops: CDR1 MNHEY, CDR2 SVGAGI. J lost 0 bases, V lost 6 bases, and 9 bases had no gene match. CDR3 sequence reads: CASRSPGQGGANYGYTF. In nucleotides, the CDR3 is TGTGCCAGCAGGTCCCCGGGACAGGGGGGAGCTAACTATGGCTACACCTTC.

This clonotype has only a few counts. CDR3 sequence: CASTNRQGARSTEAFF. The CDR3, as DNA: TGTGCCAGCACTAATAGACAGGGGGCGCGGAGCACTGAAGCTTTCTTT. This chain joins TRBV12-3 or TRBV12-4 and TRBJ1-1; the match to TRBD1 covers 10 bases. This CDR3 contains 16 residues. The J segment lost 4 bases and the V segment lost 7 bases, leaving 12 bases of the junction unmatched.

This clonotype came up a few times. The gene calls are TRBV20-1 and TRBJ1-5; 9 nucleotides line up with TRBD1. V dropped 0 bases and J dropped 4; count of bases not matched to a gene: 4. The CDR3 has 15 amino acids. CDR1 and CDR2 from the germline V gene are DFQATT and SNEGSKA (reference sequence). This CDR3 reads CSARDPGTGNQPQHF. CDR3 DNA: TGCAGTGCTAGAGATCCCGGGACAGGGAATCAGCCCCAGCATTTT.

This clonotype appeared a single time. V is TRBV5-6 and J is TRBJ1-2; 7 nucleotides agree with TRBD1. The trim removed 7 bases at V and 2 bases at J, leaving 20 bases unmatched. Germline assignment: CDR1 SGHDT and CDR2 YYEEEE. This CDR3 has 18 amino acids. In DNA, the CDR3 is TGTGCCAGCGGCCCCTGGCCCTCTAGGGGACAGACGAACTATGGCTACACCTTC. Translation: CASGPWPSRGQTNYGYTF.

This clonotype was counted many times. The chain recombines TRBV7-9 with TRBJ2-7; D is unresolved. CDR3 size: 12 residues. V was shortened by 1 base and J by 7 bases, with 8 bases between the two germline ends. Germline V gene lookup returns CDR1 SEHNR and CDR2 FQNEAQ (reference sequence). CDR3 nucleotide sequence: TGTGCCAGCAGCTTAGTAGGGCTAGAGCAGTACTTC. Amino acid sequence: CASSLVGLEQYF.

In this sample, this clonotype turned up a few times. This chain's CDR3 is CASSLARGRGDEQFF. DNA of the CDR3: TGTGCCAGCAGCTTGGCCAGGGGCAGGGGTGACGAGCAGTTCTTC. The rearrangement joins TRBV5-5 to TRBJ2-1, with a tentative D call TRBD1 (6 bases). The germline V and J ends were trimmed by 0 bases and 10 bases, with 17 bases remaining between them. Looked up from germline, CDR1 is SGHKS and CDR2 is YYEKEE (reference sequence). CDR3 length: 15 amino acids. Variable domain in full (rest from reference TRBV5-5 and TRBJ2-1): DAGVTQSPTHLIKTRGQQVTLRCSPISGHKSVSWYQQVLGQGPQFIFQYYEKEERGRGNFPDRFSARQFPNYSSELNVNALLLGDSALYLCASSLARGRGDEQFFGPGTRLTVL.

This clonotype was counted many times. The rearrangement joins TRBV28 to TRBJ2-3; D is undetermined. Per the germline V gene, CDR1 is MDHEN and CDR2 is SYDVKM. V was shortened by 7 bases and J by 2 bases, with 13 bases between the two germline ends. This CDR3 spans 14 amino acids. CDR3 region: CASKLVTPTDTQYF. DNA for the CDR3: TGTGCCAGCAAGCTAGTCACACCCACAGATACGCAGTATTTT.

This clonotype was picked up many times. The J gene is TRBJ2-2, the V gene TRBV27; TRBD2 agrees at 7 bases. Looked up from germline, CDR1 is MNHEY and CDR2 is SMNVEV (reference sequence). Trimming at V came to 2 bases and at J to 3 bases, leaving 3 bases not matched to a gene. The CDR3 sequence is 15 residues long. The CDR3 is CASSLRLADTGELFF. The CDR3 DNA is TGTGCCAGCAGTTTACGTCTAGCGGACACCGGGGAGCTGTTTTTT.

The DNA of the CDR3 is TGCGCCAGCAGCTTGGAGGACAGGGGGAGAGAGACCCAGTACTTC. Translating it yields CASSLEDRGRETQYF. The J gene is TRBJ2-5, the V gene TRBV5-1; 10 bases align to TRBD1. There are 15 residues in the CDR3. Trimming cost V 0 bases and J 4 bases; bases outside gene matches: 3. Germline CDR1 SGHRS, CDR2 YFSETQ.

This clonotype was recorded many times. The rearrangement links TRBV20-1 to TRBJ2-7, with 11 bases that match TRBD2. The junction had 16 bases not matched to a gene; V was cut back by 6 bases and J by 3 bases. Germline loops: CDR1 DFQATT, CDR2 SNEGSKA (reference sequence). The CDR3 has 17 residues. The CDR3 sequence is CSAPIPGVAGGFYEQYF. DNA of the CDR3: TGCAGTGCCCCGATCCCAGGGGTAGCGGGGGGGTTCTACGAGCAGTACTTC.

The rearrangement links TRBV7-2 to TRBJ2-7, with D maybe TRBD2 (6 bases). Trimming removed 3 bases from V and 3 bases from J, with 15 bases in between. This CDR3 has 15 residues. Germline-derived CDR1 and CDR2 are SGHTA and FQGNSA. This CDR3 is CASSLVTGSGYEQYV. CDR3 sequence (DNA): TGTGCCAGCAGCTTGGTGACCGGTAGCGGCTACGAGCAGTACGTC.

In this sample, this clonotype turned up a few times. The J gene is TRBJ2-5, the V gene TRBV20-1; 7 bases are shared with TRBD2. The CDR3 is 12 residues long. Unmatched junction bases numbered 6, after V lost 6 bases and J lost 5 bases. In germline, CDR1 is DFQATT, CDR2 SNEGSKA (reference sequence). This chain's CDR3 is CSATLGGETQYF. The CDR3 DNA is TGCAGTGCCACGTTGGGGGGGGAGACCCAGTACTTC.

In this sample, this clonotype turned up once. This chain connects TRBV7-9 to TRBJ2-5, with D possibly TRBD2 on 5 matching bases. Between the trimmed V and J ends, which lost 5 bases and 3 bases, there was a span of 16 bases. Germline lookup yields CDR1 SEHNR and CDR2 FQNEAQ (reference sequence). This CDR3 contains 15 residues. CDR3 coding DNA: TGTGCCAGCAGCCCTCGGATGGAGGTCAAAGAGACCCAGTACTTC. This sequence encodes CASSPRMEVKETQYF.

This clonotype has ten or more counts. The chain is built from TRBV20-1 and TRBJ1-2; perhaps TRBD1 as D (5 bases). V gave up 2 bases and J gave up 2 bases, with 9 bases separating them. CDR1 and CDR2 from the germline V gene are DFQATT and SNEGSKA (reference sequence). CDR3 length: 13 amino acids. CDR3 region: CSARTGPNYGYTF. The CDR3 DNA is TGCAGTGCTAGAACAGGACCAAACTATGGCTACACCTTC.

This clonotype was seen more than once but under ten times. The chain employs TRBV7-9 and TRBJ2-4, with D possibly being TRBD1 or TRBD2 (5 bases each). The germline V gene encodes CDR1 SEHNR and CDR2 FQNEAQ (reference sequence). CDR3 length: 17 amino acids. The V end was cut by 5 bases, the J end by 0 bases, with 17 bases between. CDR3 nucleotide sequence: TGTGCCAGCAGCCTCGGGACGAGCAACCTAGCCAAAAACATTCAGTACTTC. It is translated as CASSLGTSNLAKNIQYF.